What follows are 2 T cell receptor beta chains derived from one specimen sequenced in a study of blood T cells in healthy people across ages. Alongside a J-beta primer mix, a sample-barcoded 5' primer served in a second PCR lasting about 7 to 12 cycles. TCRdb reprocessed the 5' RACE reads via MiXCR and lists one record per CDR3 protein. In the table there are some 700,000 distinct CDR3 sequences, about a fifth of which are singletons. The material sequenced was blood. These receptors were taken from a man between 65 and 85 years old in good health.

The sample holds many counts of this clonotype. The chain combines TRBV5-1 with TRBJ1-1, with TRBD1 matching over 7 bases. Germline V gene sequence: CDR1 SGHRS, CDR2 YFSETQ. V was clipped by 4 bases and J by 5 bases; unmatched bases: 11. This CDR3 has 15 amino acids. The DNA of the CDR3 is TGCGCCAGCAGCAGCCACAGGGGTCGTGAGACTGAAGCTTTCTTT. Residues: CASSSHRGRETEAFF. The full variable domain, rest sourced from reference TRBV5-1 and TRBJ1-1, is KAGVTQTPRYLIKTRGQQVTLSCSPISGHRSVSWYQQTPGQGLQFLFEYFSETQRNKGNFPGRFSGRQFSNSRSEMNVSTLELGDSALYLCASSSHRGRETEAFFGQGTRLTVV.

The chain combines TRBV10-3 with TRBJ2-3; a possible D gene is TRBD2 (5 bases). Germline assignment: CDR1 ENHRY and CDR2 SYGVKD. The V and J ends lost 3 bases and 4 bases respectively, with 8 bases between them. CDR3 size: 13 residues. The CDR3 loop is CAISDSVADTQYF. The CDR3, as DNA: TGTGCCATCAGTGATAGCGTCGCAGATACGCAGTATTTT.